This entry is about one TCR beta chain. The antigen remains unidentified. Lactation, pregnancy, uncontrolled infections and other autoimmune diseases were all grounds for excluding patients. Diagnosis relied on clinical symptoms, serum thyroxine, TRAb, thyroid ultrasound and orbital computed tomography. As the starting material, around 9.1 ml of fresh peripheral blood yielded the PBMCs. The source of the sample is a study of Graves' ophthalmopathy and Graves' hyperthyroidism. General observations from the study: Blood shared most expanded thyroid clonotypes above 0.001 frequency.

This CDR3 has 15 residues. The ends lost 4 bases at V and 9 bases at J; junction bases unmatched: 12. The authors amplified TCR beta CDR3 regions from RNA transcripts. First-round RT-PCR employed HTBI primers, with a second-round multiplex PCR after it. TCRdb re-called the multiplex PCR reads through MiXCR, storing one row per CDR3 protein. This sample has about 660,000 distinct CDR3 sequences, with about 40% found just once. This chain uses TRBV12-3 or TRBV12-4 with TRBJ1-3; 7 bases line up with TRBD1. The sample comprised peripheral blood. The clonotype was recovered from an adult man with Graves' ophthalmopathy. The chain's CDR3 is CASSSPTGKGSTIYF. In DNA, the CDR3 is TGTGCCAGCAGTTCTCCGACAGGGAAGGGCAGCACCATATATTTT.